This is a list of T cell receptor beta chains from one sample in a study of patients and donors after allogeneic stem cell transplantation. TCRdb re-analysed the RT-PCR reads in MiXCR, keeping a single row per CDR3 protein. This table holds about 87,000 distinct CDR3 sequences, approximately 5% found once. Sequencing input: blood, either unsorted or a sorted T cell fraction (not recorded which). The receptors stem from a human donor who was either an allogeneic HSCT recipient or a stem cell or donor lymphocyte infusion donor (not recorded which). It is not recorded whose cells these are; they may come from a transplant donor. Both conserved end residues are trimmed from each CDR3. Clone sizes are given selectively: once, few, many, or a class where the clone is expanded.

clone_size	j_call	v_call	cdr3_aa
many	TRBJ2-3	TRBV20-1	SASPPKGRTDTQY
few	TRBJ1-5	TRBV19	ASSRQPSNQPQH
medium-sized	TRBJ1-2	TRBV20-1	SAPRGGGIRNYGYT
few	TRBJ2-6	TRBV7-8	ASSLVGGTGANVLT
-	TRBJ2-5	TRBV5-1	ASSLVGQETQY
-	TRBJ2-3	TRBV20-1	SAPDQLASTDTQY
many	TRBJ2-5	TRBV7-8	ASSHRGQRDGETQY
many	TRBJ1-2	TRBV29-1	SVSGINSNGYT
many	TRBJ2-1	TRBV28	ASSSLAGGRNEQF
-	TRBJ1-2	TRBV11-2	ASSHLRSDTNYGYT
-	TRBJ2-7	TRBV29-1	SVRDFGAYEQY
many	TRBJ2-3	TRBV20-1	SASGLAGVRTDTQY
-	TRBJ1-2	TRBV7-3	ASSPGEAGYGYT
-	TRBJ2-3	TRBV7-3	ASSLGTEDTQY
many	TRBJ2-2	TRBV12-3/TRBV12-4	ASGGWANTGELF
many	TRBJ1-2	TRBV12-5	ASGLADGDGYT
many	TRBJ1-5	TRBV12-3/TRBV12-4	ASSRSPATGSQH
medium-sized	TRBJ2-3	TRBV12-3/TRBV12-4	ASSDGTSGSDTQY
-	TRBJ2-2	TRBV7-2	ASSLTLNTGELF
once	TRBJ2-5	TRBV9	ASSVEARSLQETQY
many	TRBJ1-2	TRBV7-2	ASSFSGDGYT
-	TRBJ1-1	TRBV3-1	ASSPTRGLGAF
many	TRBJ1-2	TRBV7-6	ASSFSGDRSYT
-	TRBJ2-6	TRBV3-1	ASSQVDGGRGTGANVLT
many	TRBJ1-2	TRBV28	ASSPPRGDGYT
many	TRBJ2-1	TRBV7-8	ASSLVGRGGYNEQF
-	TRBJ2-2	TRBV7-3	ASSFGMNTGELF
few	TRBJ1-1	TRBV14	ASSQEDNMNTEAF
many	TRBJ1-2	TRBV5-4	ASSWGDGNYGYT
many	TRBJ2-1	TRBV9	ASISEQF
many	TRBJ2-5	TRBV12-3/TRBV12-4	ASSWAGEETQY
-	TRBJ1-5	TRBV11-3	ASSLGGLGSNQPQH
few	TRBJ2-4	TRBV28	ASSFALGRNIQY
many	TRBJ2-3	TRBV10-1	ASSESVQDTQY
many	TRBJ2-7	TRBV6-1	ASSEAGQVGNYEQY
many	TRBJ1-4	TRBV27	ASTTLLRGRNEKLF
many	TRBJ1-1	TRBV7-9	ASSLDANTEAF
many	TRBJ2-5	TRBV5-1	ASSKSLGEETQY
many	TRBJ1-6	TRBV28	ASSYAAGTANSPLH
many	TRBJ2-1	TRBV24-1	ATSDALGNEQF
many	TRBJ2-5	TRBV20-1	SATPRGRRETQY
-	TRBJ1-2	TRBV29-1	SGAAVEANYGYT
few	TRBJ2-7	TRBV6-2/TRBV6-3	ASMGLSYEQY
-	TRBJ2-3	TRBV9	ASSVEGTLAGFTDTQY
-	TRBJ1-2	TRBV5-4	ASSLQGTGGYGYT
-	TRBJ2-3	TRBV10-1	ASSLPWDRTSSTDTQY
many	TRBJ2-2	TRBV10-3	AIRGQGANTGELF
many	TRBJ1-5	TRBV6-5	ASSYSGRRRSQPQH
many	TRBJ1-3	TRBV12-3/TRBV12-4	ASRRQGSGNTIY
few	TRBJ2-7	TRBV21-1	ASSKEGHLTKEQY
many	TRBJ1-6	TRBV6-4	ASRDTSRGSPLH
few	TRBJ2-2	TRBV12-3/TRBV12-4	ASSFSQGELF
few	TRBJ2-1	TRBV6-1	ASSQEGGRDNEQF
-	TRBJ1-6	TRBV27	ASSSLGPLH
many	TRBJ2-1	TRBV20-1	SASQREDPYNEQF
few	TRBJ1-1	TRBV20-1	SILHSFMNTEAF
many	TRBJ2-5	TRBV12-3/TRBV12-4	ASSQRQYQETQY
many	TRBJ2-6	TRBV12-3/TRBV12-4	ASSSSPGGSSSGANVLT
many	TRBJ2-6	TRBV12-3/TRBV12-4	ASSLRSSRANVLT
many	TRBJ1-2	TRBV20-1	SAKPANTPNYGYT